Sequencing of this T cell receptor (beta chain) was carried out in a study of cytomegalovirus exposure and HLA in healthy donors. The PCR had 60 Vbeta and 13 Jbeta primers. Libraries were prepared by immunoSEQ multiplex PCR; TCRdb keeps only in-frame clonotypes and omits some of them. Among about 120,000 clones listed, 63% were seen once. This clone was seen only a few times. Germline CDR1 SGHRS, CDR2 YFSETQ. Trimming cost V 0 bases and J 5 bases; bases outside gene matches: 5. CDR3 length equals 16 residues. Specimen: PBMCs. The V gene is TRBV5-1, the J gene TRBJ2-7; 13 bases are a match to TRBD2. The sequence derives from a man aged 35 to 55 in good health and CMV-seropositive. The CDR3 region is CASSLDGLAGDHEQYF. CDR3 sequence (DNA): TGCGCCAGCAGCTTGGACGGACTAGCGGGAGATCACGAGCAGTACTTC.